The rows below give T cell receptor beta chains drawn from one sample of a study of early T cells in non-severe SARS-CoV-2 infection. MiXCR was run by TCRdb on the 5' RACE reads, yielding one entry per CDR3 protein. The sample includes tens of thousands of distinct CDR3 sequences, approximately 9.9% of them seen just once. Sequencing used whole blood. The source of these receptors is an adult who was a healthcare worker with PCR-confirmed SARS-CoV-2 infection or an uninfected control (not recorded which). Each CDR3 is given with its conserved first and last residue. A D gene is named only where the DNA matches it firmly. Size values are once, few and many counts, or a class for expanded clones, and some rows have none.

J gene | clone size | D gene | V gene | CDR3 protein | CDR3 DNA
TRBJ1-5 | many | NA | TRBV18 | CASSPRGGRNQPQHF | TGTGCCAGCTCACCAAGGGGGGGACGCAATCAGCCCCAGCATTTT
TRBJ2-3 | few | NA | TRBV29-1 | CSVAQNTDTQYF | TGCAGCGTTGCACAGAACACAGATACGCAGTATTTT
TRBJ2-5 | NA | NA | TRBV2 | CASKVAQETQYF | TGTGCCAGCAAGGTGGCCCAAGAGACCCAGTACTTC
TRBJ1-6 | few | NA | TRBV13 | CASSLRDKDSPLHF | TGTGCCAGCAGCCTCCGGGACAAGGATTCACCCCTCCACTTT
TRBJ2-5 | many | TRBD1 | TRBV5-1 | CASSPTGGLETQYF | TGCGCCAGCAGCCCCACAGGGGGCCTTGAGACCCAGTACTTC
TRBJ2-5 | NA | NA | TRBV5-1 | CASSPYAGEETQYF | TGCGCCAGCAGCCCCTATGCCGGGGAAGAGACCCAGTACTTC
TRBJ1-2 | NA | NA | TRBV3-1 | CASSHGEGGGYTF | TGTGCCAGCAGCCACGGCGAAGGGGGTGGCTACACCTTC
TRBJ2-5 | NA | TRBD2 | TRBV4-2 | CASSPGGAVDETQYF | TGTGCCAGCAGCCCCGGGGGGGCGGTTGATGAGACCCAGTACTTC
TRBJ2-7 | few | NA | TRBV3-1 | CASSLGGHFAYEQYF | TGTGCCAGCAGCCTAGGGGGACACTTCGCCTACGAGCAGTACTTC
TRBJ2-1 | few | TRBD1 | TRBV18 | CASSPNLRGRSYNEQFF | TGTGCCAGCTCACCCAACCTCAGGGGGCGTTCCTACAATGAGCAGTTCTTC
TRBJ2-2 | NA | NA | TRBV6-5 | CASSLNAGAGELFF | TGTGCCAGCAGCCTAAACGCAGGGGCCGGGGAGCTGTTTTTT
TRBJ1-2 | many | TRBD1 | TRBV20-1 | CSASGTGERGYTF | TGCAGTGCTAGTGGGACAGGGGAACGGGGCTACACCTTC
TRBJ1-1 | NA | NA | TRBV25-1 | CASSEYQQASAEAFF | TGTGCCAGCAGTGAATATCAACAGGCATCAGCTGAAGCTTTCTTT
TRBJ2-3 | many | NA | TRBV4-1 | CASSPLQRGSTDTQYF | TGCGCCAGCAGCCCATTGCAACGGGGCAGCACAGATACGCAGTATTTT
TRBJ2-1 | few | NA | TRBV27 | CASSLSQFYEQFF | TGTGCCAGCAGTTTATCACAGTTCTATGAGCAGTTCTTC
TRBJ2-2 | NA | NA | TRBV12-3/TRBV12-4 | CASSWAGELFF | TGTGCCAGCAGTTGGGCCGGGGAGCTGTTTTTT
TRBJ2-7 | NA | TRBD2 | TRBV9 | CASSAEGLAGYEQYF | TGTGCCAGCAGCGCCGAGGGACTAGCGGGGTACGAGCAGTACTTC
TRBJ1-3 | few | TRBD1 | TRBV7-2 | CASSIGTGRLAFWNTIYF | TGTGCCAGCAGCATCGGGACAGGGCGGCTCGCTTTCTGGAACACCATATATTTT
TRBJ1-6 | NA | NA | TRBV5-4 | CASSLDSYSPLHF | TGTGCCAGCAGCTTGGACAGTTATTCACCCCTCCACTTT
TRBJ1-1 | NA | TRBD1 | TRBV4-1 | CASSQGGTENTEAFF | TGCGCCAGCAGCCAAGGAGGGACAGAGAACACTGAAGCTTTCTTT
TRBJ2-1 | many | NA | TRBV7-3 | CASSLRGAQGSYNEQFF | TGTGCCAGCAGCTTAAGGGGAGCGCAGGGTTCTTACAATGAGCAGTTCTTC
TRBJ2-2 | NA | TRBD1 | TRBV20-1 | CSARGMSTGTANTGELFF | TGCAGTGCTAGAGGAATGTCCACCGGGACAGCGAACACCGGGGAGCTGTTTTTT